This TCR beta chain came from a study of CXCR3-negative and CXCR3-positive naive CD8 T cells. Overall study: The libraries yielded roughly 130 million TRB reads, about 1.5 +/- 0.3 million each.

General observations from the study: Memory CD8+ cells had much lower diversity, and both naive subsets had comparably high diversity. TCR interaction strength was inferred from TRB CDR3 physicochemistry, as CD5 matched across naive subsets.

As concerns this clonotype: Antigen: not known.

The CDR3 contains 14 residues. Germline V lookup: CDR1 MGHRA, CDR2 YSYEKL. The TRB libraries of cDNA were built by UMI-labeled 5' RACE. TCRdb reprocessed the 5' RACE reads, keeping one entry per CDR3 protein, no DNA. The sample table includes tens of thousands of distinct CDR3 sequences. The sequence derives from a human donor in good health. Some clones in this sample may be carry-over from other donors' samples. The rearrangement uses TRBV4-1 and TRBJ2-5. Sequencing used naive CXCR3- CD8+ T cells from blood. Subset here: CD45RO-CCR7+CD27+CD95- naive CD8+ T cells lacking CXCR3 (TNR3-). CDR3 in amino acids: CASSQDHLQETQYF.